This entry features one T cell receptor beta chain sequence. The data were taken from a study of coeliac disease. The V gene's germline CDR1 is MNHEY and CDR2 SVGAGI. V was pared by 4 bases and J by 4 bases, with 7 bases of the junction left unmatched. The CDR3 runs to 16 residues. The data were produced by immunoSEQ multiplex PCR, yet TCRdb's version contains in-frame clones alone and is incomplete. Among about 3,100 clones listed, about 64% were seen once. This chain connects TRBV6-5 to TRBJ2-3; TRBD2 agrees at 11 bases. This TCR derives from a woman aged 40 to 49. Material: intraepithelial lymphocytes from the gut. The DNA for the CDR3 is TGTGCCAGCAGTTCCGGAACTAGCGGGAGATCAGATACGCAGTATTTT. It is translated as CASSSGTSGRSDTQYF.